The source of this TCR beta chain is a study of T cell repertoires in cytomegalovirus infection. Study results and caveats: HLA-C-restricted CMV clonotypes gave the most frequent clonotype in two of eight donors.

TCRdb ran MiXCR on the reads and lists one entry per CDR3 protein. This table has roughly 720,000 distinct CDR3 sequences, less than 40% appearing once. Germline V lookup: CDR1 SNHLY, CDR2 FYNNEI. Between the trimmed V and J ends, which lost 7 bases and 5 bases, there was a span of 20 bases. This CDR3 spans 15 amino acids. At least ten counts were recorded for this clonotype. What it binds is unknown. The receptor was isolated from a human donor in good health (CMV status not recorded). Some clones in this sample may be carry-over from other donors' samples. Sequenced material: PBMCs. The chain uses TRBV2 and TRBJ1-2; D not resolved. CDR3 sequence reads: CASKAGAQMTYGYTF. CDR3 DNA: TGTGCCAGCAAGGCAGGCGCACAGATGACTTATGGCTACACCTTC.